The T cell receptor (beta chain) under discussion was sequenced for a study of technical replicates of blood from several donors. Using immunoSEQ multiplex PCR, the repertoire was profiled, and TCRdb retains in-frame clones only, with some absent. The data contain tens of thousands of clones, around 94% of them singletons. V lost 0 bases, J lost 7 bases, and 16 bases lay in between. From germline, CDR1 is SGHRS and CDR2 YFSETQ. The CDR3 contains 15 residues. The sample comprised T cells isolated from PBMCs. The sequence was collected from a human donor in good health. The gene calls are TRBV5-1 and TRBJ1-2; weak D call: TRBD1 (6 bases). The CDR3 here is CASSLAQQGPLGYTF. The CDR3 coding sequence is TGCGCCAGCAGCTTGGCCCAGCAGGGGCCCCTTGGCTACACCTTC.